Reported below is one T cell receptor (beta chain). This specimen belongs to a study of patients and donors after allogeneic stem cell transplantation. TCRdb used MiXCR to reprocess the RT-PCR reads, holding one entry per CDR3 protein. The sample lists approximately 140,000 distinct CDR3 sequences; over 35% were seen once. V was pared by 0 bases and J by 3 bases, with 15 bases between. The germline V gene has CDR1 SGDLS and CDR2 YYNGEE. This CDR3 has 16 amino acids. V is TRBV9 and J is TRBJ2-5; the D gene is possibly TRBD2 (5 bases). The TCR was taken from a human donor who was either an allogeneic HSCT recipient or a stem cell or donor lymphocyte infusion donor (not recorded which). It is not recorded whose cells these are; they may come from a transplant donor. Material: blood, either unsorted or a sorted T cell fraction (not recorded which). The CDR3 DNA is TGTGCCAGCAGCGTAGACGCCGGACTTTCAAAAGAGACCCAGTACTTC. Protein: CASSVDAGLSKETQYF. The full variable domain, completed using reference TRBV9 and TRBJ2-5, is DSGVTQTPKHLITATGQRVTLRCSPRSGDLSVYWYQQSLDQGLQFLIQYYNGEERAKGNILERFSAQQFPDLHSELNLSSLELGDSALYFCASSVDAGLSKETQYFGPGTRLLVL.